The rows below give T cell receptor beta chains drawn from one sample of a study of control samples from healthy donors and cancer patients. The method was immunoSEQ multiplex PCR; TCRdb's version includes in-frame clones alone and lacks a portion of them. Among under 450,000 clones listed, 80% to 95% were seen once. What was sequenced was PBMCs. These receptors all come from a man aged 35 to 55 with head and neck cancer. Each CDR3 is given with its conserved first and last residue. Fields, in order: J gene, V gene, CDR3 protein.

J gene: TRBJ1-5
V gene: TRBV10-2
CDR3 protein: CASSELFGRIPGGNQPQHF

J gene: TRBJ1-2
V gene: TRBV28
CDR3 protein: CASSLFDGNREGYTF

J gene: TRBJ1-2
V gene: TRBV29-1
CDR3 protein: CSAAGGRGYGYTF

J gene: TRBJ1-4
V gene: TRBV3-1/TRBV3-2
CDR3 protein: CASSQEATNEKLFF

J gene: TRBJ2-1
V gene: TRBV19
CDR3 protein: CASSIAPKNEQFF

J gene: TRBJ2-7
V gene: TRBV28
CDR3 protein: CASGGGINEQYF

J gene: TRBJ2-7
V gene: TRBV29-1
CDR3 protein: CSVAGLNSYEQYF

J gene: TRBJ2-7
V gene: TRBV28
CDR3 protein: CASSSGQLVSYEQYF

J gene: TRBJ1-4
V gene: TRBV6-1
CDR3 protein: CASSGRAVPATNEKLFF

J gene: TRBJ1-1
V gene: TRBV9
CDR3 protein: CASSSAGQMNTEAFF

J gene: TRBJ1-6
V gene: TRBV10-1
CDR3 protein: CASSEQRNSPLHF

J gene: TRBJ1-2
V gene: TRBV20-1
CDR3 protein: CSASGGQADGYTF

J gene: TRBJ1-1
V gene: TRBV9
CDR3 protein: CASKGPKNTEAFF

J gene: TRBJ2-2
V gene: TRBV5-8
CDR3 protein: CASSPLIRTGELFF

J gene: TRBJ2-1
V gene: TRBV9
CDR3 protein: CASSPRTGNYNEQFF

J gene: TRBJ1-5
V gene: TRBV11-2
CDR3 protein: CASSLDGNQPQHF

J gene: TRBJ2-3
V gene: TRBV7-3
CDR3 protein: CASSPSGLAGGGTQYF

J gene: TRBJ1-6
V gene: TRBV3-1/TRBV3-2
CDR3 protein: CASSQGDRDSPLHF

J gene: TRBJ1-4
V gene: TRBV6-5
CDR3 protein: CASSRGATNEKLFF

J gene: TRBJ2-5
V gene: TRBV3-1/TRBV3-2
CDR3 protein: CASRAAETQYF

J gene: TRBJ2-7
V gene: TRBV27
CDR3 protein: CASSFAFRGREQYF

J gene: TRBJ2-1
V gene: TRBV7-3
CDR3 protein: CASSYRDGPYNEQFF

J gene: TRBJ1-6
V gene: TRBV28
CDR3 protein: CASRGVGQGNSPLHF

J gene: TRBJ2-7
V gene: TRBV15
CDR3 protein: CATRDGGSYEQYF

J gene: TRBJ2-7
V gene: TRBV25-1
CDR3 protein: CASSDLNEQYF

J gene: TRBJ2-5
V gene: TRBV5-5
CDR3 protein: CASSPGTEETQYF